The clone carrying this T cell receptor beta chain was seen a handful of times. The target antigen is unknown. The data derive from a study of blood T cells in healthy people across ages. General study results and limits: For the donors, CMV status was unknown and possibly confounded expanded clonotype changes.

Then a second PCR, running about 6 to 12 cycles, was carried out with a sample-barcoded 5' primer and a J-beta primer mix. Each cDNA molecule carried a tag from a template-switch adaptor that contained 12 random nucleotides. TCRdb re-called the 5' RACE reads through MiXCR, storing one row per CDR3 protein. The data show fewer than 2 million distinct CDR3 sequences, 35% to 50% seen once. This CDR3 has 15 amino acids. V shed 5 bases and J 9 bases; nucleotides not matched to a gene: 15. CDR1 is SEHNR, CDR2 FQNEAQ, per germline (reference sequence). The chain couples TRBV7-9 to TRBJ2-7, with 8 positions matching TRBD1. Specimen: blood. The TCR comes from a human donor in good health. CDR3 amino acids: CASSRIGTGRVGQYF. The CDR3 bases are TGTGCCAGCAGCCGAATCGGGACAGGCAGAGTGGGGCAGTACTTC.